This T cell receptor beta chain was captured by sequencing in a study of T cells after yellow fever vaccination. Study as a whole: With SMART-Seq v4 Ultra Low Input, the fractions containing low cell numbers were prepared.

Study-wide results and caveats: The CD4 compartment and the CD8 compartment contained a small share of clonotypes in common.

For this clonotype: Its target is not known.

The V end lost 4 bases, the J end lost 3 bases, and 13 bases lay between the germline ends. The CDR3 covers 13 residues. Germline V gives CDR1 SQVTM, CDR2 ANQGSEA. TCRdb independently ran MiXCR on the 5' RACE reads; one entry per CDR3 protein. The sample has some 220,000 distinct CDR3 sequences; 3.2% are singletons. The source was CD4+ T cells sorted from PBMCs, collected 10 days after the yellow fever booster vaccination. The sequence was collected from a man in his late teens or twenties who received the YFV17D yellow fever vaccine. This chain joins TRBV29-1 and TRBJ2-7, with D possibly being TRBD1 (6 bases). The CDR3 protein is CSVGRDKYYEQYF. The CDR3 nucleotides read TGCAGCGTTGGCAGGGACAAATACTACGAGCAGTACTTC.